The text below deals with one T cell receptor (beta chain). Participants were aged about 18 to 95 years, lived in 25 or so US areas, and enrolled virtually. Donors in Cohort 3 counted as recovered after two negative PCRs, clearance, or symptom resolution. With 6 bases clipped from V and 4 bases from J, the junction kept 7 bases outside the gene matches. CDR1 and CDR2 (germline): MNHEY, SMNVEV (reference sequence). The CDR3 is 15 residues long. The data derive from a study of blood T cell repertoires in COVID-19. The overall study: PBMCs, B-cell-depleted T cells, or T cells were the source of the cDNA or gDNA that made up the material.

As handled by the study authors: From reference gene primer amplification, estimates of nucleated cell counts were derived. The protocol was immunoSEQ multiplex PCR, while the TCRdb copy is restricted to in-frame clones and leaves out a portion. Clone size and V and J calls were adopted from that table, with D and trimming inferred from the DNA. The sample lists about 340,000 clones; roughly 90% were seen once. The chain links TRBV27 to TRBJ1-4; TRBD1 matches 8 bases. Sequencing was done on a sample of PBMCs or T cells enriched from blood (not recorded which). The sequence came from a woman in her thirties who had recovered from COVID-19. The CDR3 here is CASRSQGANNEKLFF. CDR3 DNA: TGTGCCAGCAGGTCTCAGGGGGCGAATAATGAAAAACTGTTTTTT.